The 25 T cell receptor beta chains listed next were all sequenced from one sample in a study of immune characterization of retroperitoneal liposarcoma. TCRdb re-analysed the PCR reads in MiXCR, keeping a single row per CDR3 protein. The sample has over 10,000 distinct CDR3 sequences, 45% to 50% seen once. The sequenced material came from tumor tissue. These receptors originate from a female donor with retroperitoneal liposarcoma.

J is TRBJ2-3 and V is TRBV6-5; 7 bases fit TRBD2. The CDR3 contains 15 residues. Germline CDR1 MNHEY, CDR2 SVGAGI. Trimming took 2 bases from V and 3 from J; bases not matched to a gene: 5. The CDR3 DNA reads as TGTGCCAGCAGTTACCGGGACGGGAGGACAGATACGCAGTATTTT. Translated: CASSYRDGRTDTQYF.

CDR3 in DNA: TGTGCCAGCAAAAGGGACTGGAACTATGGCTACACCTTC. Translating gives CASKRDWNYGYTF. The chain uses TRBV6-1 and TRBJ1-2; D perhaps matches TRBD1 (5 bases). Germline values: CDR1 MNHNS, CDR2 SASEGT. V was clipped by 7 bases and J by 2 bases, with 11 bases between them. The length of the CDR3 is 13 residues.

CDR3 bases: TGTGCCAGCAGTTTACGGAGGGTAAACTATGGCTACACCTTC. It encodes CASSLRRVNYGYTF. The chain has TRBV12-3 or TRBV12-4 and TRBJ1-2; D call uncertain. CDR3 size: 14 residues. The V end was cut by 2 bases, the J end by 2 bases, with 9 bases between.

The chain employs TRBV5-3 and TRBJ2-4; unclear D gene. The last part of the DNA fits TRBJ2-7 better; the J call may be wrong. TRBV5-3 is an ORF for which the function is uncertain. This CDR3 comprises 13 residues. CDR3 DNA sequence: TGTGCCAGCAGCGTCCGAGAGTTCGGCGAGCAGTACTTC. The encoded protein is CASSVREFGEQYF.

The V gene is TRBV7-2, the J gene TRBJ2-7, with a tentative D call TRBD2 (7 bases). The last part of the DNA fits TRBJ2-5 better; the J call may be wrong. From germline, CDR1 is SGHTA and CDR2 FQGNSA. The CDR3 covers 16 residues. The CDR3 loop is CASSPNLGGGRGTQYF. CDR3 nucleotides: TGTGCCAGCAGCCCAAATTTAGGGGGGGGGAGGGGGACCCAGTACTTC.

By share, this clonotype ranks as medium-sized (0.01 to 0.1%). J is TRBJ2-3 and V is TRBV6-1; TRBD2 matches 14 bases. This CDR3 is built from 17 residues. V lost 3 bases and J lost 3; bases outside the gene matches: 5. Germline V gene data show CDR1 as MNHNS and CDR2 as SASEGT. The CDR3 here is CASSEGTSGRVTDTQYF. Written as DNA, the CDR3 is TGTGCCAGCAGTGAGGGGACTAGCGGGAGAGTGACAGATACGCAGTATTTT.

The genes are TRBV7-6 and TRBJ2-5; D remains ambiguous. The CDR3 is made up of 14 amino acids. V lost 1 base, J lost 0 bases, and 6 bases lay in between. In germline, CDR1 is SGHVS, CDR2 FNYEAQ. The CDR3 DNA follows: TGTGCCAGCAGCTTAGAAGGGTACCAAGAGACCCAGTACTTC. Translation: CASSLEGYQETQYF.

This clonotype occurred once. V and J are TRBV7-2 and TRBJ2-3, with D unresolved. V was clipped by 0 bases and J by 2 bases, with 6 bases between them. This CDR3 spans 14 amino acids. CDR1 and CDR2 from the germline V gene are SGHTA and FQGNSA. DNA of the CDR3: TGTGCCAGCAGCTTAGCGTTCAACACAGATACGCAGTATTTT. This codes for CASSLAFNTDTQYF.

This clonotype is categorized as medium-sized (0.01 to 0.1%). The chain carries TRBV6-1 and TRBJ2-3, with 11 bases fitting TRBD1. CDR3 length: 19 residues. Germline trimming cut 2 bases from V and 3 bases from J; bases unmatched to any gene: 13. CDR1 and CDR2 from the germline V gene are MNHNS and SASEGT. CDR3 sequence reads: CASSELSSPGQGVTDTQYF. The CDR3 DNA reads as TGTGCCAGCAGTGAACTAAGTTCCCCGGGACAGGGGGTGACAGATACGCAGTATTTT.

This clonotype was recorded many times. The chain uses TRBV7-9 and TRBJ2-3; 8 bases are a match to TRBD2. V lost 5 bases to trimming and J lost 1 base; unmatched junction nucleotides: 17. The CDR3 length is 19 residues. The germline CDR1 and CDR2 sequences are SEHNR and FQNEAQ (reference sequence). Here the CDR3 DNA reads TGTGCCAGCAGCAACGGAAGGTTTATAGCGGGAAGACGCACAGATACGCAGTATTTT. Its protein is CASSNGRFIAGRRTDTQYF.

The chain uses TRBV27 and TRBJ2-2, with 7 bases lining up with TRBD2. Germline V gives CDR1 MNHEY, CDR2 SMNVEV (reference sequence). The trim removed 6 bases at V and 2 bases at J, leaving 9 bases unmatched. The CDR3 contains 16 residues. The chain's CDR3 is CASRDQSGINTGELFF. The CDR3 DNA reads TGTGCCAGCAGAGACCAAAGCGGGATAAACACCGGGGAGCTGTTTTTT.

Comments on this clonotype: A read error may be the cause here, since a much bigger clone is one base away. The chain has TRBV7-3 and TRBJ2-1; 7 nucleotides agree with TRBD2. CDR3 length equals 14 residues. Per the germline V gene, CDR1 is SGHTA and CDR2 is FQGTGA. Losses at the gene ends were 4 bases for V and 13 bases for J; bases not matched to a gene: 13. CDR3 in amino acids: CASSSWGGVGTQFF. The CDR3 coding sequence is TGTGCCAGCAGCTCTTGGGGGGGGGTAGGGACCCAGTTCTTC.

This clonotype came up a few times. V gene TRBV7-9 combines with J gene TRBJ1-6; D not resolved. Germline-derived CDR1 and CDR2 are SEHNR and FQNEAQ (reference sequence). There are 16 residues in the CDR3. V was trimmed by 4 bases and J by 7 bases, leaving 17 bases between them. DNA of the CDR3: TGTGCCAGCAGCTCTTGGACCCTACGGAGAAATTCACCCCTCCACTTT. Its translation: CASSSWTLRRNSPLHF.

This clonotype was found a few times. The rearrangement uses TRBV6-1 and TRBJ1-1; D is unclear. The V and J ends lost 6 bases and 4 bases respectively, with 9 bases between them. CDR1 is MNHNS, CDR2 SASEGT, per germline. The CDR3 covers 12 residues. CDR3 nucleotides: TGTGCCAGCAGGGGGATGGGCACTGAAGCTTTCTTT. Its protein product is CASRGMGTEAFF.

The chain uses TRBV6-1 and TRBJ2-4; 9 bases align to TRBD2. The DNA end is more similar to TRBJ2-1, so the J call may be wrong. The germline gives CDR1 MNHNS, CDR2 SASEGT. CDR3 length equals 15 residues. DNA of the CDR3: TGTGCCAGCAGGATCGGGGCGGGGGGGAGCTACGAGCAGTTCTTC. This translates into CASRIGAGGSYEQFF.

The chain links TRBV27 to TRBJ2-4; TRBD1 or TRBD2 may be the D gene (5 bases each). The CDR3 length is 15 residues. CDR1 is MNHEY, CDR2 SMNVEV, per germline (reference sequence). V shed 0 bases and J shed 13 bases, with 19 bases lying between them. DNA of the CDR3: TGTGCCAGCAGTTTATCCTTCCCGACGGTGGGGGAGCAGTACTTC. Translating it yields CASSLSFPTVGEQYF.

This clonotype was recorded at least ten times. V is TRBV6-1 and J is TRBJ1-5; the D gene is possibly TRBD1 (5 bases). Germline loops: CDR1 MNHNS, CDR2 SASEGT. The germline V and J ends were trimmed by 6 bases and 3 bases, with 12 bases remaining between them. There are 14 residues in the CDR3. Written as DNA, the CDR3 is TGTGCCAGCAGCGACAGCGGTAACAATCAGCCCCAGCATTTT. Translation: CASSDSGNNQPQHF.

The DNA for the CDR3 is TGTGCCAGCAGTTCAACAGGGGTCTCCCAATACAATGAGCAGTACTTC. Protein: CASSSTGVSQYNEQYF. The V gene is TRBV12-3 or TRBV12-4, the J gene TRBJ2-1; TRBD1 matches 7 bases. The better agreement between TRBJ2-7 and the DNA end casts doubt on the J call. CDR3 size: 16 residues.

This clonotype is labeled medium-sized (0.01 to 0.1%). A read error may explain this, as a much larger clone is one base away. The chain recombines TRBV6-1 with TRBJ2-1, with D possibly matching TRBD1 (5 bases). TRBJ2-7 explains the end of the DNA better; the J call may be wrong. Germline values: CDR1 MNHNS, CDR2 SASEGT. CDR3 length equals 13 residues. CDR3 protein: CASSEGQLNEQYF. The CDR3 bases are TGTGCCAGCAGTGAAGGACAGTTAAATGAGCAGTACTTC.

This chain joins TRBV7-2 and TRBJ2-4, with 7 bases identical to TRBD1. The V segment lost 5 bases and the J segment 8 bases; nucleotides outside the gene matches: 15. The germline CDR1 and CDR2 sequences are SGHTA and FQGNSA. The CDR3 sequence is 16 residues long. The CDR3 region is CASSRGHRGNGDIQYF. The CDR3 DNA is TGTGCCAGCAGCCGAGGGCACAGGGGAAATGGAGACATTCAGTACTTC.

This clonotype was detected ten times or more. The gene calls are TRBV6-1 and TRBJ2-1; no firm D call. The V and J ends lost 1 base and 10 bases respectively, with 8 bases between them. Germline CDR1 MNHNS, CDR2 SASEGT. The CDR3 has 12 residues. The CDR3 sequence: CASSEVSYEQFF. The CDR3 DNA sequence: TGTGCCAGCAGTGAAGTGTCCTACGAGCAGTTCTTC.

The table lists this clonotype with a few counts. The V call is TRBV7-3, the J call TRBJ1-2, with D perhaps matching TRBD1 (5 bases). V lost 5 bases to trimming and J lost 2 bases, with 18 bases between them. Germline values: CDR1 SGHTA, CDR2 FQGTGA. CDR3 length equals 16 residues. In DNA, the CDR3 is TGTGCCAGCAGCGATCCCCTTGGGGGTACCAACTATGGCTACACCTTC. It encodes CASSDPLGGTNYGYTF.

The V and J genes are TRBV6-1 and TRBJ2-1, with no clear D. Germline V gene data show CDR1 as MNHNS and CDR2 as SASEGT. The V end was cut by 3 bases, the J end by 4 bases, with 13 bases between. CDR3 length equals 15 residues. The CDR3 loop is CASSDLSARYNEQFF. Written as DNA, the CDR3 is TGTGCCAGCAGTGACTTGAGCGCTCGGTACAATGAGCAGTTCTTC.

The chain is built from TRBV11-3 and TRBJ2-5; TRBD2 is a possible D gene (5 bases). The tail of the sequence fits TRBJ2-1 better, so the J call may be wrong. The CDR3 is 15 residues long. Germline CDR1 SGHNT, CDR2 YENEEA. The CDR3 DNA is TGTGCCAGCAGCTTAGGGGTATCGGAGTGGGAGACCCAGTTCTTC. Its translation: CASSLGVSEWETQFF.

This chain connects TRBV6-6 to TRBJ2-5, with no clear D. The CDR3 loop spans 14 amino acids. CDR1 and CDR2 (germline): MNHNY, SVGAGI (reference sequence). V lost 0 bases and J 7 bases, leaving 12 bases between the germline ends. The CDR3 sequence: CASSYSPGAATQYF. DNA of the CDR3: TGTGCCAGCAGTTACTCGCCAGGTGCCGCGACCCAGTACTTC.